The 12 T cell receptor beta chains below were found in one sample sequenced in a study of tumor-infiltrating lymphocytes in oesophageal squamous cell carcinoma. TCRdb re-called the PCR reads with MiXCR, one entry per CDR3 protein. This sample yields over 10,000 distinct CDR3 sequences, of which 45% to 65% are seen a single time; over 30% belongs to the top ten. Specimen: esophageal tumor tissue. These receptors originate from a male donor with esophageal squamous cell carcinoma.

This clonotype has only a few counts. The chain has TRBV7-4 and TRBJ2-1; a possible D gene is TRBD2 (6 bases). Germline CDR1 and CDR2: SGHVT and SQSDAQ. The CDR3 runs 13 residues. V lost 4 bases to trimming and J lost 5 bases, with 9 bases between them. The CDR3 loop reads CASSSGTHNEQFF. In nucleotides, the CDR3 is TGTGCCAGCAGCTCCGGGACTCACAATGAGCAGTTCTTC. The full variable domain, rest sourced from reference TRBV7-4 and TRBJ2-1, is GAGVSQSPRYKVAKRGRDVALRCDSISGHVTLYWYRQTLGQGSEVLTYSQSDAQRDKSGRPSGRFSAERPERSVSTLKIQRTEQGDSAVYLCASSSGTHNEQFFGPGTRLTVL.

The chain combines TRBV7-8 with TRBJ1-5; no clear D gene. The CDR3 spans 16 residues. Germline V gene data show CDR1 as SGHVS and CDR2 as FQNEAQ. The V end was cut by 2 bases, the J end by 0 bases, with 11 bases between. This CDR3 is CASSLNGPSSNQPQHF. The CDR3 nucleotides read TGTGCCAGCAGCTTAAATGGTCCCTCTAGCAATCAGCCCCAGCATTTT.

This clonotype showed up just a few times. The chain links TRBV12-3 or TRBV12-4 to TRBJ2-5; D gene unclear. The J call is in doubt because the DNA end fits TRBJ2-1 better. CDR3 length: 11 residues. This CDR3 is CASKTGNEQFF. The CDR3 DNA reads TGTGCCAGCAAAACGGGTAATGAGCAGTTCTTC.

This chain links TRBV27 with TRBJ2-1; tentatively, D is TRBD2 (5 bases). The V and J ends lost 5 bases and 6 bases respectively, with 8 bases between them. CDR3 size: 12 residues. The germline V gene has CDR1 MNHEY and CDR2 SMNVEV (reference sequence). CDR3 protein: CASSGESNEQFF. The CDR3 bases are TGTGCCAGCAGTGGGGAGAGCAATGAGCAGTTCTTC.

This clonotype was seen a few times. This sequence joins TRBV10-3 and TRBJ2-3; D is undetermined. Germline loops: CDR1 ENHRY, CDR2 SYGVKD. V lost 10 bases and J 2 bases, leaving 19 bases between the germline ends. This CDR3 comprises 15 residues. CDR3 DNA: TGTGCCACCCGAGGAGCGAGTACCACCACAGATACGCAGTATTTT. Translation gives CATRGASTTTDTQYF.

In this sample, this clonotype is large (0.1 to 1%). CDR3 region: CASSPTVIDSTDTQYF. The CDR3 region has the DNA TGTGCCAGCAGCCCCACCGTGATAGATAGCACAGATACGCAGTATTTT. The gene calls are TRBV7-9 and TRBJ2-3, with D uncertain. The CDR3 length is 16 residues. V was shortened by 5 bases and J by 0 bases, with 15 bases between the two germline ends. Germline V gene lookup returns CDR1 SEHNR and CDR2 FQNEAQ (reference sequence).

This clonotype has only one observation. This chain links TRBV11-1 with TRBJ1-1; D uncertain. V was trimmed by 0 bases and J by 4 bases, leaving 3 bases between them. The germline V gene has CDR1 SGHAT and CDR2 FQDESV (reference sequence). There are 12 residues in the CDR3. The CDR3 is CASSLAGTEAFF. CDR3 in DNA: TGTGCCAGCAGCTTAGCGGGCACTGAAGCTTTCTTT.

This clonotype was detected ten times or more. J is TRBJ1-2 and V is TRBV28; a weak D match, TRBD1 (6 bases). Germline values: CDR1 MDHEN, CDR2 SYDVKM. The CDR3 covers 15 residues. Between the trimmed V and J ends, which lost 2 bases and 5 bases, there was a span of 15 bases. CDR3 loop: CASSLGSQGWYGYTF. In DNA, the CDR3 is TGTGCCAGCAGTTTAGGGTCACAGGGATGGTATGGCTACACCTTC.

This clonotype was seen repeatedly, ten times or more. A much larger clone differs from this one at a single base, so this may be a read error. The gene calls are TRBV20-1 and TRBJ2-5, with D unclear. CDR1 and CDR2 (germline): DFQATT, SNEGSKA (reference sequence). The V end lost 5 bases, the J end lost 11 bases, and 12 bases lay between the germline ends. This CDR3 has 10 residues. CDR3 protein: CSAQRHEQYF. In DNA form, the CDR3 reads TGCAGTGCTCAGCGACATGAGCAGTACTTC.

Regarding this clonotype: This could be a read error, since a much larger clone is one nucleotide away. The chain's CDR3 is CASSLIKNSNYGYTF. As DNA, the CDR3 is TGTGCCAGCAGCTTGATTAAAAATTCTAACTATGGCTACACCTTC. This chain joins TRBV5-6 and TRBJ1-2; D not certain. CDR3 length: 15 residues. From germline, CDR1 is SGHDT and CDR2 YYEEEE. Trimming took 1 base from V and 0 from J, leaving 10 bases between them.

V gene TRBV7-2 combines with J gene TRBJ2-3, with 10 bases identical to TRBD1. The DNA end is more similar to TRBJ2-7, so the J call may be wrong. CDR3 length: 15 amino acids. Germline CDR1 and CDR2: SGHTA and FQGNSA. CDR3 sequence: CASSYDRGPYNEQYF. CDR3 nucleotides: TGTGCCAGCAGCTATGACAGGGGGCCCTACAACGAGCAGTACTTC.

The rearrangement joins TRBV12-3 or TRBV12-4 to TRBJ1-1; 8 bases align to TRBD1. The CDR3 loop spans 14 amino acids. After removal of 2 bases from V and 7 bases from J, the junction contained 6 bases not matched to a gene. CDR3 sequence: CASSLRQGASEAFF. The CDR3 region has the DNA TGTGCCAGCAGTTTAAGGCAGGGGGCAAGTGAAGCTTTCTTT.